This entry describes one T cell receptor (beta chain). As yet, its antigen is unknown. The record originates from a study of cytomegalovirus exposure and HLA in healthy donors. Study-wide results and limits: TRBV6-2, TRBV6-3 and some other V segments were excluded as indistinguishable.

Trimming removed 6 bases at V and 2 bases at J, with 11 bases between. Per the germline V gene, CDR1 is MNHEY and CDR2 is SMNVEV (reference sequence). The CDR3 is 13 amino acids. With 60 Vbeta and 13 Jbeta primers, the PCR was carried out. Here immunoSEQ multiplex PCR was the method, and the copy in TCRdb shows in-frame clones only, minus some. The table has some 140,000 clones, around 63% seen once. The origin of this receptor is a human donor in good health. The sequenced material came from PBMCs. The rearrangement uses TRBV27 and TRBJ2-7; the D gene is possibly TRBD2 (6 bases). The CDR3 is CASSRAGAYEQYF. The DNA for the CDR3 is TGTGCCAGCAGCCGAGCGGGCGCCTACGAGCAGTACTTC.